These 25 T cell receptor beta chains share one sample of origin, sequenced in a study of T cell responses to AZD1222 COVID-19 vaccine. Sequenced by immunoSEQ multiplex PCR; TCRdb stores in-frame clones only, minus some. The data hold more than 75,000 clones, with about 90% observed a single time. The material was peripheral blood, obtained on day 0 of AZD1222 vaccination. The receptors originated from an adult in good health.

J is TRBJ1-1 and V is TRBV3-1 (or the pseudogene TRBV3-2); a weak D match, TRBD1 (5 bases). This CDR3 contains 17 residues. Germline V CDR1 and CDR2: LGHDT, YNNKEL (reference sequence). The V end was cut by 4 bases, the J end by 5 bases, with 23 bases between. CDR3 bases: TGTGCCAGCAGCCCTAGAGGGACCCCCGCAGGGAAGACTGAAGCTTTCTTT. This sequence encodes CASSPRGTPAGKTEAFF.

CDR3 protein: CASSLVGVETQYF. CDR3 in DNA: TGTGCCAGCAGCTTAGTTGGGGTAGAGACCCAGTACTTC. V and J are TRBV11-2 and TRBJ2-5; D is uncertain. This CDR3 is 13 amino acids long. The germline V and J ends were trimmed by 1 base and 4 bases, with 7 bases remaining between them. From germline, CDR1 is SGHAT and CDR2 FQNNGV.

The rearrangement links TRBV7-2 to TRBJ1-1, with a tentative D call TRBD1 (5 bases). This CDR3 spans 14 amino acids. Germline loops: CDR1 SGHTA, CDR2 FQGNSA. V lost 5 bases to trimming and J lost 1 base, with 11 bases between them. The CDR3 reads CASSNHQGNTEAFF. The CDR3 DNA reads TGTGCCAGCAGCAATCACCAGGGGAACACTGAAGCTTTCTTT.

The gene calls are TRBV5-1 and TRBJ2-2; D might be TRBD1 (6 bases). Trimming cost V 4 bases and J 2 bases, with 15 bases left between them. This CDR3 has 16 residues. Germline CDR1 SGHRS, CDR2 YFSETQ. The CDR3 region is CASSAADRTNTGELFF. In nucleotides, the CDR3 is TGCGCCAGCAGCGCGGCAGACAGGACAAACACCGGGGAGCTGTTTTTT.

V is TRBV5-6 and J is TRBJ2-7; possible D gene TRBD1, 7 bases. The CDR3 runs 14 residues. V lost 4 bases and J lost 3, with 14 bases in between. The V gene's germline CDR1 is SGHDT and CDR2 YYEEEE. CDR3 in amino acids: CASSPQGGGYEQYF. DNA for the CDR3: TGTGCCAGCAGCCCCCAGGGGGGCGGCTACGAGCAGTACTTC.

This clone was seen a single time. The CDR3 DNA reads as TGCGCCAGCAGCTTGGAGAGGGTAATGGGTGAGGTACCCGGGGAGCTGTTTTTT. Its translation: CASSLERVMGEVPGELFF. This chain joins TRBV5-1 and TRBJ2-2, with D possibly matching TRBD2 (5 bases). This CDR3 has 18 residues. Between the trimmed V and J ends, which lost 0 bases and 6 bases, there was a span of 21 bases. Germline CDR1 and CDR2: SGHRS and YFSETQ.

This chain connects TRBV28 to TRBJ2-7; 7 positions match TRBD2. This CDR3 has 15 residues. Trimming removed 5 bases from V and 2 bases from J; junction bases left unmatched: 9. Germline lookup yields CDR1 MDHEN and CDR2 SYDVKM. The DNA of the CDR3 is TGTGCCAGCAGTGGCGGGGGAGCCCATACCTACGAGCAGTACTTC. As protein: CASSGGGAHTYEQYF.

Judged by abundance, this clone is medium-sized. The gene calls are TRBV4-2 and TRBJ2-1; 10 nucleotides agree with TRBD2. With 0 bases clipped from V and 9 bases from J, the junction kept 8 bases outside the gene matches. The CDR3 is 16 amino acids. Germline-derived CDR1 and CDR2 are LGHNA and YNFKEQ. This CDR3 is CASSQDEAGGPSEQFF. The CDR3 nucleotides are TGTGCCAGCAGCCAAGACGAAGCGGGAGGGCCAAGTGAGCAGTTCTTC.

The chain is built from TRBV9 and TRBJ2-2; 12 nucleotides align to TRBD2. This CDR3 spans 15 amino acids. Germline-derived CDR1 and CDR2 are SGDLS and YYNGEE. The junction had 4 bases not matched to a gene; V was cut back by 3 bases and J by 7 bases. The CDR3 spells CASSGLAGVGGELFF. The CDR3 DNA follows: TGTGCCAGCAGCGGACTAGCGGGAGTTGGCGGGGAGCTGTTTTTT. Drawing the rest from reference TRBV9 and TRBJ2-2, the complete variable domain is DSGVTQTPKHLITATGQRVTLRCSPRSGDLSVYWYQQSLDQGLQFLIQYYNGEERAKGNILERFSAQQFPDLHSELNLSSLELGDSALYFCASSGLAGVGGELFFGEGSRLTVL.

The rearrangement uses TRBV4-3 and TRBJ1-5; unclear D gene. The CDR3 is 13 amino acids. Trimming pared 5 bases from V and 2 bases from J, leaving 7 bases between. Germline lookup yields CDR1 LGHNA and CDR2 YSLEER. CDR3 sequence (DNA): TGCGCCAGCAGCGCGGGTGGCAATCAGCCCCAGCATTTT. This codes for CASSAGGNQPQHF.

This sequence joins TRBV28 and TRBJ2-5; 7 bases align to TRBD1. This CDR3 is built from 14 residues. Losses at the gene ends were 3 bases for V and 4 bases for J; bases not matched to a gene: 5. Germline CDR1 and CDR2: MDHEN and SYDVKM. The CDR3 spells CASSFRPGGETQYF. The CDR3 coding sequence is TGTGCCAGCAGTTTTAGGCCAGGGGGAGAGACCCAGTACTTC.

The chain employs TRBV4-1 and TRBJ2-3; D not certain. The V gene lost 0 bases and the J gene lost 5 bases, with 3 bases spanning the gap. CDR1 and CDR2 from the germline V gene are MGHRA and YSYEKL. This CDR3 is built from 12 residues. The CDR3 loop reads CASSQEGDTQYF. CDR3 nucleotides: TGCGCCAGCAGCCAAGAGGGAGATACGCAGTATTTT.

The chain couples TRBV7-8 to TRBJ2-1; D might be TRBD2 (6 bases). Germline CDR1 is SGHVS and CDR2 is FQNEAQ. The CDR3 sequence is 13 residues long. V was clipped by 4 bases and J by 8 bases, with 12 bases between them. DNA of the CDR3: TGTGCCAGCAGCTCCGCTACTAGCTATGAGCAGTTCTTC. Its translation: CASSSATSYEQFF.

The chain combines TRBV25-1 with TRBJ2-1; no clear D. The V gene lost 2 bases and the J gene lost 8 bases, with 10 bases spanning the gap. Germline values: CDR1 MGHDK, CDR2 SYGVNS. The CDR3 sequence is 13 residues long. The CDR3 coding sequence is TGTGCCAGCAGTGAAGGGGTAAGCCATGAGCAGTTCTTC. It is translated as CASSEGVSHEQFF. Looking up the rest from reference TRBV25-1 and TRBJ2-1 gives the full variable domain: EADIYQTPRYLVIGTGKKITLECSQTMGHDKMYWYQQDPGMELHLIHYSYGVNSTEKGDLSSESTVSRIRTEHFPLTLESARPSHTSQYLCASSEGVSHEQFFGPGTRLTVL.

The chain uses TRBV2 and TRBJ2-1, with 9 bases that match TRBD1. The CDR3 spans 15 residues. V trimming: 5 bases; J trimming: 4 bases; junction bases outside the gene matches: 6. Germline assignment: CDR1 SNHLY and CDR2 FYNNEI. The CDR3 region has the DNA TGTGCCAGCAGTCAACAGGGGGCCGGGTACAATGAGCAGTTCTTC. Translation: CASSQQGAGYNEQFF.

J is TRBJ1-2 and V is TRBV7-9, with 7 bases identical to TRBD1. The CDR3 contains 14 residues. With 5 bases clipped from V and 3 bases from J, the junction kept 6 bases outside the gene matches. Germline loops: CDR1 SEHNR, CDR2 FQNEAQ (reference sequence). The CDR3 is CASSRMQGDYGYTF. In nucleotides, the CDR3 is TGTGCCAGCAGCCGAATGCAGGGGGACTATGGCTACACCTTC.

The V call is TRBV9, the J call TRBJ2-4; D is ambiguous. The V gene lost 3 bases and the J gene lost 7 bases, with 14 bases spanning the gap. Germline CDR1 SGDLS, CDR2 YYNGEE. The CDR3 is made up of 14 amino acids. The CDR3 DNA is TGTGCCAGCAGCGAGGGATTAGGATGGAACATTCAGTACTTC. Encoded protein: CASSEGLGWNIQYF. The full variable domain, its missing parts supplied by reference TRBV9 and TRBJ2-4, is DSGVTQTPKHLITATGQRVTLRCSPRSGDLSVYWYQQSLDQGLQFLIQYYNGEERAKGNILERFSAQQFPDLHSELNLSSLELGDSALYFCASSEGLGWNIQYFGAGTRLSVL.

The chain combines TRBV27 with TRBJ2-5; 7 bases are a match to TRBD2. Germline V gene lookup returns CDR1 MNHEY and CDR2 SMNVEV (reference sequence). The length of the CDR3 is 15 residues. With 2 bases clipped from V and 5 bases from J, the junction kept 8 bases outside the gene matches. The CDR3, as DNA: TGTGCCAGCAGTTTAAGAGGACTAGGGACGGAGACCCAGTACTTC. Translated, it gives CASSLRGLGTETQYF.

The chain links TRBV28 to TRBJ2-7, with 8 bases fitting TRBD1. Germline V gene lookup returns CDR1 MDHEN and CDR2 SYDVKM. The CDR3 covers 16 residues. The V segment lost 7 bases and the J segment 2 bases; nucleotides outside the gene matches: 13. CDR3 coding DNA: TGTGCCAGCACCTTGATACAGGGGGTAGGGGCCTACGAGCAGTACTTC. It codes for CASTLIQGVGAYEQYF.

The rearrangement uses TRBV28 and TRBJ1-5, with D uncertain. With 7 bases removed from V and 5 bases from J, the gap between germline ends came to 21 bases. Germline CDR1 reads MDHEN; CDR2 reads SYDVKM. The length of the CDR3 is 16 residues. The CDR3, as DNA: TGTGCCAGCAAACCCCCCCTGGTCAGAATAGATCAGCCCCAGCATTTT. Translating gives CASKPPLVRIDQPQHF.

This chain links TRBV19 with TRBJ1-4, with D hard to call. Trimming left V 7 bases short and J 7 bases short, with 22 bases between. The germline V gene has CDR1 LNHDA and CDR2 SQIVND (reference sequence). This CDR3 has 16 residues. The chain's CDR3 is CASMISGTALFEKLFF. The CDR3 region has the DNA TGTGCCAGTATGATAAGTGGTACAGCCCTGTTTGAAAAACTGTTTTTT.

V is TRBV4-1 and J is TRBJ1-5, with 8 bases aligning to TRBD1. This CDR3 has 18 residues. The J segment lost 3 bases and the V segment lost 0 bases, leaving 10 bases of the junction unmatched. CDR1 and CDR2 from the germline V gene are MGHRA and YSYEKL. The CDR3 bases are TGCGCCAGCAGCCAAGAATTGGCGGGACAGGCCTTCAATCAGCCCCAGCATTTT. It encodes CASSQELAGQAFNQPQHF.

The genes are TRBV28 and TRBJ2-2; 7 bases agree with TRBD1. Trimming removed 6 bases from V and 7 bases from J; junction bases left unmatched: 14. Germline V gene sequence: CDR1 MDHEN, CDR2 SYDVKM. The length of the CDR3 is 16 residues. The CDR3 spells CASSPTVDRHGGELFF. The CDR3 region has the DNA TGTGCCAGCAGCCCCACCGTGGACAGGCACGGCGGGGAGCTGTTTTTT.

This clone was detected only once. The CDR3: CASSLWGQFYEQYF. In DNA, the CDR3 is TGTGCCAGCAGTTTATGGGGACAGTTCTACGAGCAGTACTTC. The chain links TRBV28 to TRBJ2-7, with 7 bases identical to TRBD1. Germline CDR1 reads MDHEN; CDR2 reads SYDVKM. The CDR3 has 14 residues. V trimming: 0 bases; J trimming: 3 bases; junction bases outside the gene matches: 2.

This chain uses TRBV5-4 with TRBJ2-3, with TRBD2 matching 11 bases. Trimming removed 2 bases from V and 2 bases from J; junction bases left unmatched: 4. The CDR3 has 16 residues. Per the germline V gene, CDR1 is SGHNT and CDR2 is YYREEE (reference sequence). The CDR3 DNA is TGTGCCAGCAGCTTAGAACTAGCGGGAGTCACAGATACGCAGTATTTT. Encoded protein: CASSLELAGVTDTQYF.